Presented here are 25 T cell receptor beta chains from one specimen sequenced in a study of blood T cell repertoires in COVID-19. TCRdb's copy holds only in-frame clones and misses some; the assay was immunoSEQ multiplex PCR. The sample gives 150,000 to 200,000 clones, roughly 87% of which show up once; under 3% is in the top ten. The sequenced sample consisted of PBMCs or T cells enriched from blood (not recorded which). The receptors here all came from a woman aged 40 to 50 with acute COVID-19.

J is TRBJ1-5 and V is TRBV30, with 9 bases aligning to TRBD1. This CDR3 region has 13 residues. Germline values: CDR1 GTSNPN, CDR2 SVGIG (reference sequence). The V gene end was trimmed by 3 bases and the J gene end by 6 bases; junction bases not matched to a gene: 3. CDR3 in amino acids: CAWRMGQGQPQHF. In DNA, the CDR3 is TGTGCCTGGAGAATGGGACAGGGTCAGCCCCAGCATTTT.

The chain employs TRBV6-7 and TRBJ1-2, with D unresolved. TRBV6-7 is an ORF; its function is uncertain. The V end was cut by 2 bases, the J end by 3 bases, with 16 bases between. The CDR3 contains 16 residues. The CDR3 bases are TGTGCCAGCAGTTACGCGACTACGAAGGGCGACTATGGCTACACCTTC. Its translation is CASSYATTKGDYGYTF.

The V and J genes are TRBV3-1 (or the pseudogene TRBV3-2) and TRBJ1-5; 7 bases fit TRBD1. Germline trimming cut 4 bases from V and 7 bases from J; bases unmatched to any gene: 4. The V gene's germline CDR1 is LGHDT and CDR2 YNNKEL (reference sequence). The CDR3 loop spans 13 amino acids. CDR3: CASSRDRAQPQHF. CDR3 nucleotide sequence: TGTGCCAGCAGCCGCGACAGGGCCCAGCCCCAGCATTTT.

The V and J genes are TRBV4-2 and TRBJ2-3; D is possibly TRBD1 (6 bases). The CDR3 is 13 amino acids. Per germline, CDR1 LGHNA and CDR2 YNFKEQ. With 1 base removed from V and 5 bases from J, the gap between germline ends came to 7 bases. CDR3 region: CASSQGGRDTQYF. In nucleotides, the CDR3 is TGTGCCAGCAGCCAAGGGGGGCGAGATACGCAGTATTTT.

This chain uses TRBV2 with TRBJ1-5, with 10 bases aligning to TRBD1. The CDR3 is 16 residues long. Germline V gene data show CDR1 as SNHLY and CDR2 as FYNNEI. After removal of 2 bases from V and 6 bases from J, the junction contained 7 bases not matched to a gene. CDR3 sequence reads: CASSEPRTGGIQPQHF. The CDR3 region has the DNA TGTGCCAGCAGTGAACCCCGGACAGGGGGGATTCAGCCCCAGCATTTT.

This chain connects TRBV19 to TRBJ2-5, with a weak D call TRBD1 (5 bases). Germline V gene lookup returns CDR1 LNHDA and CDR2 SQIVND (reference sequence). The CDR3 totals 15 residues. Trimming shortened V by 3 bases and J by 4 bases, and 15 bases separated the two germline ends. CDR3 sequence reads: CASSIVQGGAETQYF. In nucleotides, the CDR3 is TGTGCCAGTAGTATTGTTCAGGGCGGAGCAGAGACCCAGTACTTC.

CDR3 DNA sequence: TGTGCCAGCAGGCTCGGGGGGTCAAGGGGCGAGCAGTACTTC. Protein product: CASRLGGSRGEQYF. This chain uses TRBV6-5 with TRBJ2-7, with 7 bases lining up with TRBD2. Looked up from germline, CDR1 is MNHEY and CDR2 is SVGAGI. CDR3 length: 14 residues. The J segment lost 6 bases and the V segment lost 6 bases, leaving 11 bases of the junction unmatched.

The rearrangement links TRBV19 to TRBJ2-7; 8 bases align to TRBD2. From germline, CDR1 is LNHDA and CDR2 SQIVND (reference sequence). The CDR3 contains 14 residues. Trimming removed 5 bases from V and 2 bases from J; junction bases left unmatched: 5. For the CDR3, the DNA is TGTGCCAGTAGTGTGGGTAGCGGGGCCTACGAGCAGTACTTC. Residues: CASSVGSGAYEQYF.

The rearrangement links TRBV5-5 to TRBJ2-4; TRBD1 agrees at 7 bases. V dropped 0 bases and J dropped 0; count of bases not matched to a gene: 9. Germline assignment: CDR1 SGHKS and CDR2 YYEKEE (reference sequence). The CDR3 consists of 18 residues. The chain's CDR3 is CASSLDGQDRIAKNIQYF. The CDR3 coding sequence is TGTGCCAGCAGCTTGGATGGACAGGATCGAATAGCCAAAAACATTCAGTACTTC.

The V gene is TRBV12-3 or TRBV12-4, the J gene TRBJ1-1; D is unresolved. Deletions cut 7 bases from V and 3 bases from J, with 12 bases between. The CDR3 loop spans 13 amino acids. CDR3 nucleotides: TGTGCCAGCAAGCCGACGGGATACACTGAAGCTTTCTTT. The encoded protein is CASKPTGYTEAFF.

V is TRBV28 and J is TRBJ2-7; weak D call: TRBD1 (5 bases). The V gene lost 3 bases and the J gene lost 2 bases, with 11 bases spanning the gap. The CDR3 extends over 14 amino acids. Germline V CDR1 and CDR2: MDHEN, SYDVKM. The CDR3 reads CASSFGAGTYEQYF. The CDR3 region has the DNA TGTGCCAGCAGTTTTGGGGCAGGTACCTACGAGCAGTACTTC.

The chain employs TRBV7-3 and TRBJ2-3; 13 bases line up with TRBD2. There are 14 residues in the CDR3. The germline V gene has CDR1 SGHTA and CDR2 FQGTGA. V shed 4 bases and J 6 bases; nucleotides not matched to a gene: 1. The CDR3 nucleotides read TGTGCCAGCAGCTGGACTAGCGGGAGCGATACGCAGTATTTT. This gives the protein CASSWTSGSDTQYF.

V gene TRBV6-5 combines with J gene TRBJ2-5, with TRBD1 matching 8 bases. With V trimmed by 5 bases and J by 3 bases, 2 bases remained unmatched. The CDR3 contains 13 residues. Germline V CDR1 and CDR2: MNHEY, SVGAGI. CDR3: CASSPGQEETQYF. DNA of the CDR3: TGTGCCAGCAGTCCGGGACAGGAAGAGACCCAGTACTTC.

The J gene is TRBJ1-1, the V gene TRBV5-6, with no clear D. CDR3 length: 15 residues. Germline CDR1 is SGHDT and CDR2 is YYEEEE. The V and J ends lost 3 bases and 4 bases respectively, with 16 bases between them. CDR3 sequence (DNA): TGTGCCAGCAGCTGGTCGATGCGGGGTCCCACTGAAGCTTTCTTT. The encoded protein is CASSWSMRGPTEAFF.

The V call is TRBV9, the J call TRBJ2-1; 8 bases fit TRBD2. Germline-derived CDR1 and CDR2 are SGDLS and YYNGEE. CDR3 size: 15 residues. Trimming cost V 3 bases and J 9 bases; bases outside gene matches: 11. CDR3 sequence: CASSEGRGTSGEQFF. DNA for the CDR3: TGTGCCAGCAGCGAGGGGAGGGGAACTAGCGGTGAGCAGTTCTTC.

This rearrangement joins TRBV18 to TRBJ2-3; no clear D. V was clipped by 1 base and J by 2 bases, with 13 bases between them. There are 16 residues in the CDR3. Germline CDR1 and CDR2: KGHSH and LQKENI. The CDR3 loop reads CASSPLGLRNTDTQYF. For the CDR3, the DNA is TGTGCCAGCTCACCACTTGGGCTGAGAAACACAGATACGCAGTATTTT.

The chain uses TRBV4-1 and TRBJ1-4, with unresolved D. The V and J ends lost 0 bases and 3 bases respectively, with 8 bases between them. The CDR3 runs to 15 residues. Germline assignment: CDR1 MGHRA and CDR2 YSYEKL. The CDR3 sequence is CASSQDPTANEKLFF. The CDR3 DNA is TGCGCCAGCAGCCAAGACCCCACGGCTAATGAAAAACTGTTTTTT.

The chain is built from TRBV29-1 and TRBJ2-5; D not certain. Per germline, CDR1 SQVTM and CDR2 ANQGSEA. V was cut by 1 base and J by 5 bases, with 8 bases left in between. This CDR3 has 12 residues. CDR3 in amino acids: CSVEVSWETQYF. The CDR3 region has the DNA TGCAGCGTTGAAGTTAGCTGGGAGACCCAGTACTTC.

This chain connects TRBV14 to TRBJ1-5; D possibly corresponds to TRBD1 (5 bases). From germline, CDR1 is SGHDN and CDR2 FVKESK. Trimming shortened V by 4 bases and J by 6 bases, and 22 bases separated the two germline ends. The CDR3 runs to 17 residues. The CDR3 nucleotides read TGTGCCAGCAGCCTCGAAGAGTATACCCCCGGGGGTCAGCCCCAGCATTTT. It specifies CASSLEEYTPGGQPQHF.

This clone was found a few times. The chain combines TRBV30 with TRBJ1-4, with 8 bases aligning to TRBD1. The CDR3 consists of 18 residues. The junction had 16 bases not matched to a gene; V was cut back by 1 base and J by 6 bases. CDR1 is GTSNPN and CDR2 is SVGIG in the germline V gene (reference sequence). The CDR3 is CAWSDLVLTRGRDEKLFF. The CDR3 nucleotides are TGTGCCTGGAGTGACCTAGTCTTGACCAGGGGGCGGGATGAAAAACTGTTTTTT.

The V call is TRBV6-5, the J call TRBJ1-3; 8 bases are a match to TRBD1. The trim removed 3 bases at V and 0 bases at J, leaving 4 bases unmatched. The germline V gene encodes CDR1 MNHEY and CDR2 SVGAGI. The CDR3 spans 16 residues. CDR3 in amino acids: CASSYGQGPSGNTIYF. CDR3 nucleotide sequence: TGTGCCAGCAGTTATGGACAGGGCCCCTCTGGAAACACCATATATTTT.

V gene TRBV9 combines with J gene TRBJ2-1; 10 bases are a match to TRBD2. There are 18 residues in the CDR3. The germline CDR1 and CDR2 sequences are SGDLS and YYNGEE. V lost 0 bases, J lost 1 base, and 7 bases stayed unmatched. CDR3 protein: CASSVGASGSRSYNEQFF. The CDR3, as DNA: TGTGCCAGCAGCGTAGGGGCTAGCGGGAGTAGATCCTACAATGAGCAGTTCTTC. The full variable domain, in which reference TRBV9 and TRBJ2-1 provide the parts outside the CDR3, is DSGVTQTPKHLITATGQRVTLRCSPRSGDLSVYWYQQSLDQGLQFLIQYYNGEERAKGNILERFSAQQFPDLHSELNLSSLELGDSALYFCASSVGASGSRSYNEQFFGPGTRLTVL.

This clone was seen only a few times. V is TRBV6-4 and J is TRBJ2-1; TRBD1 matches at 10 bases. The V segment lost 4 bases and the J segment 4 bases; nucleotides outside the gene matches: 4. CDR3 length: 15 amino acids. Per the germline V gene, CDR1 is MRHNA and CDR2 is SNTAGT. The CDR3 DNA sequence: TGTGCCAGCAGTGGAGGGACAGGGGATTACAATGAGCAGTTCTTC. It is translated as CASSGGTGDYNEQFF.

This chain links TRBV6-6 with TRBJ2-2, with a tentative D call TRBD2 (6 bases). The V gene lost 2 bases and the J gene lost 8 bases, with 12 bases spanning the gap. CDR1 MNHNY and CDR2 SVGAGI come from the germline V gene (reference sequence). The CDR3 spans 14 residues. CDR3 region: CASSYGGGPGELFF. The DNA of the CDR3 is TGTGCCAGCAGTTACGGGGGAGGTCCGGGGGAGCTGTTTTTT.

This chain uses TRBV5-1 with TRBJ2-5, with 12 bases matching TRBD1. The germline V gene has CDR1 SGHRS and CDR2 YFSETQ. The CDR3 spans 15 residues. V trimming: 2 bases; J trimming: 5 bases; junction bases outside the gene matches: 4. CDR3 bases: TGCGCCAGCAGCTTCGGGGGACAGGGGGCGGAGACCCAGTACTTC. Protein product: CASSFGGQGAETQYF.